These 8 T cell receptor beta chains originate from one sample sequenced in a study of cytomegalovirus exposure and HLA in healthy donors (dated by TCRdb to 2017 to 2019). Library preparation employed the immunoSEQ multiplex PCR assay. A mixture of 60 forward primers for TCR Vbeta segments and 13 reverse primers for TCR Jbeta segments was used in the multiplex PCR. Sourced from immuneACCESS, this table was stored by TCRdb with only in-frame sequences that have V and J called. A share of the clones is absent; for the studies checked, an unresolved V gene accounts for under half, and the remainder has no known explanation. The sample table lists 100,000 to 120,000 clones, around four fifths of them with a count of one. The top ten clones comprise under 1.5% of the sample. The specimen was PBMCs. These receptors came from a man in his thirties or forties in good health and CMV-seronegative.

This rearrangement joins TRBV7-6 to TRBJ2-1; 13 bases are a match to TRBD2. J gave up 6 bases and V 5 bases, and 4 bases lay outside the gene matches. Germline V gene sequence: CDR1 SGHVS, CDR2 FNYEAQ. CDR3 length: 15 amino acids. The CDR3 DNA sequence: TGTGCCAGCAGCAGAACTAGCGGGAGGGCCAATGAGCAGTTCTTC. Amino acids: CASSRTSGRANEQFF.

The chain couples TRBV5-6 to TRBJ2-2; TRBD2 matches 11 bases. The junction had 5 bases not matched to a gene; V was cut back by 4 bases and J by 6 bases. This CDR3 is built from 15 residues. Per the germline V gene, CDR1 is SGHDT and CDR2 is YYEEEE. CDR3 bases: TGTGCCAGCAGCCTTAGCGGGGGGGCCCCCGGGGAGCTGTTTTTT. It yields the protein CASSLSGGAPGELFF.

V usage is TRBV4-3 and J usage is TRBJ2-7; no clear D gene. Trimming removed 1 base from V and 6 bases from J, with 4 bases in between. The CDR3 is 11 amino acids. Germline values: CDR1 LGHNA, CDR2 YSLEER. The CDR3 DNA sequence: TGCGCCAGCAGCCAAGGGCTCGAGCAGTACTTC. Its translation: CASSQGLEQYF.

CDR3 loop: CASSPGTGTGVYEQYF. In DNA, the CDR3 is TGTGCCAGCAGCCCGGGCACCGGGACAGGCGTTTACGAGCAGTACTTC. The gene calls are TRBV7-2 and TRBJ2-7; 8 nucleotides agree with TRBD1. With V trimmed by 5 bases and J by 4 bases, 13 bases remained unmatched. CDR3 size: 16 residues. Germline V gene data show CDR1 as SGHTA and CDR2 as FQGNSA.

The J gene is TRBJ1-3, the V gene TRBV7-2; 9 bases are a match to TRBD1. Germline V lookup: CDR1 SGHTA, CDR2 FQGNSA. The CDR3 consists of 16 residues. Trimming cost V 5 bases and J 2 bases; bases outside gene matches: 7. For the CDR3, the DNA is TGTGCCAGCAGCCGGTTAACAGGGGGCCCTGGAAACACCATATATTTT. Translating gives CASSRLTGGPGNTIYF.

This clone was seen just once. The CDR3 region has the DNA TGTGCCTGGAGTGGCCAGGACACCGGGGAGCTGTTTTTT. This codes for CAWSGQDTGELFF. This chain connects TRBV30 to TRBJ2-2; D is ambiguous. CDR1 GTSNPN and CDR2 SVGIG come from the germline V gene (reference sequence). V was clipped by 1 base and J by 3 bases, with 6 bases between them. This CDR3 comprises 13 residues.

The chain joins TRBV21-1 to TRBJ1-1. TRBV21-1 is listed as a pseudogene. The CDR3 length is 10 residues. The CDR3 DNA follows: TGTGCCAGCAGCAACCCGGGGGCTTTCTTT. It codes for CASSNPGAFF.

The chain employs TRBV4-3 and TRBJ2-3; 9 bases agree with TRBD2. Unmatched junction bases numbered 9, after V lost 0 bases and J lost 8 bases. This CDR3 has 16 residues. Germline assignment: CDR1 LGHNA and CDR2 YSLEER. CDR3 amino acids: CASSQEPTSGLGTQYF. In DNA, the CDR3 is TGCGCCAGCAGCCAAGAGCCGACTAGCGGATTGGGTACGCAGTATTTT.